The present T cell receptor beta chain was sequenced within a study of T cell therapy after organ transplantation. Study in general: Therapy products were autologous CMV-specific T cells, peptide-expanded for 2 to 3 weeks. T cell doses, up to 6, came every 2 weeks; follow-up lasted about 27 weeks. Of ten patients, eight responded clinically and two did not. Long-term post-therapy blood was drawn 20 to 29 weeks after therapy ended.

About this clone itself: No antigen is known for it.

Sample time point: 20-29 weeks after completion of therapy. Sequencing was performed with immunoSEQ multiplex PCR; in TCRdb, only in-frame clones are kept and a portion is missing. This table holds 20,000 to 25,000 clones, around 83% found once. The material sequenced was CD8+ T cells from blood, taken after autologous CMV-specific T cell therapy. This receptor was identified in a human patient who had received a solid organ transplant and had CMV disease. Some T cells may originate from the graft donor.

Written as DNA, the CDR3 is TGCGCCAGCCTCGGGACTAGCGGGGGGAACACCGGGGAGCTGTTTTTT. This translates into CASLGTSGGNTGELFF. The rearrangement links TRBV4-1 to TRBJ2-2; TRBD2 matches 14 bases. Germline V CDR1 and CDR2: MGHRA, YSYEKL. CDR3 length equals 16 residues. V lost 8 bases, J lost 1 base, and 3 bases stayed unmatched.